This TCR beta chain was recorded in a study of blood T cell repertoires in COVID-19 (TCRdb year 2020). Some background on the complete study: The collaborator samples originated in the United States, Italy and Spain and spanned the acute and convalescent phases of COVID-19. The material from the prospective study consisted of cDNA or gDNA derived from T cells, B-cell-depleted T cells, or PBMCs. Samples came from the ongoing ImmuneRACE study (first 160 participants) plus 1,254 subjects from 6 global collaborators. Where HLA class I and class II types were available, the types were taken from metadata supplied by the sample provider, not from assay-based typing. Deeply sampled blood TCRbeta repertoires from subjects exposed to, actively infected with, or recovered from COVID-19 were included in the dataset. The sample metadata nearly always contained a de-identified subject ID, COVID-19 status, age in years and sex. The repertoires were released in a freely available public database intended as a resource for research on the immune response to SARS-CoV-2.

Concerning this clone: Its antigen target is currently unknown. One base away there is no much larger clone; base qualities are not given.

The paper as a whole reports these results and caveats: The quantity of clinical and demographic metadata differed by source and by participant and was supplied without curation.

TCRbeta CDR3 regions were amplified from genomic DNA by means of the immunoSEQ Assay, a bias-controlled multiplex PCR. As for how the authors treated the data: The number of nucleated cells in each sample was estimated from the amplification of reference gene primers within the assay. To quantify the absolute abundance of each unique TCRbeta CDR3 rearrangement, sequence reads were collapsed and filtered. For each sample, productive Simpson clonality was calculated as the square root of Simpson's diversity index over productive rearrangements. TCRdb took over this immuneACCESS table, retaining in-frame rearrangements with V and J assigned. Such tables are incomplete; in checked studies, under half of the missing clones stem from an unresolved V gene, and the remainder is unexplained. For V, J and clone size, that table is used; D and trimming come from the DNA. The sample contains around 260,000 clones, 80% to 90% of them found a single time. The top ten hold about 4.3% of the sample.

In the prospective study, participants were roughly 18 to 89 years old, resided in about two dozen geographic areas of the United States, and were enrolled through a virtual design. In the prospective study, participants were assigned to cohorts based on the clinical history participants reported in a screening survey and a study questionnaire. ImmuneRACE Cohort 3 recovered participants were defined by two consecutive negative NP/OP PCR tests, healthcare professional clearance, or symptom resolution. Each participant in the prospective study had whole blood, serum and a nasopharyngeal or oropharyngeal swab collected by mobile phlebotomists. Over a roughly 2-month period, participants in the prospective study had the option of providing additional blood draws and questionnaires. Prospective study blood samples were shipped either frozen or at room temperature before DNA extraction. Specimen: PBMCs or T cells enriched from blood (not recorded which). The sequence was collected from a woman in her 30s who had recovered from COVID-19.

The CDR3: CASSLTGRGGELFF. At the DNA level, the sequence is TGCGCCAGCAGTTTGACAGGTCGAGGCGGGGAGCTGTTTTTT. The chain was built from TRBV10-2 and TRBJ2-2, with TRBD1 perhaps the D gene, on 6 matching bases. From its cysteine to its phenylalanine, the CDR3 spans 14 amino acids. Just the 42-base CDR3 DNA is kept, in frame starting at base 1. CDR1 and CDR2 were assigned from the germline V gene as WSHSY and SAAADI. V loses 5 bases, J loses 7 bases, and the germline ends lie 14 bases apart.